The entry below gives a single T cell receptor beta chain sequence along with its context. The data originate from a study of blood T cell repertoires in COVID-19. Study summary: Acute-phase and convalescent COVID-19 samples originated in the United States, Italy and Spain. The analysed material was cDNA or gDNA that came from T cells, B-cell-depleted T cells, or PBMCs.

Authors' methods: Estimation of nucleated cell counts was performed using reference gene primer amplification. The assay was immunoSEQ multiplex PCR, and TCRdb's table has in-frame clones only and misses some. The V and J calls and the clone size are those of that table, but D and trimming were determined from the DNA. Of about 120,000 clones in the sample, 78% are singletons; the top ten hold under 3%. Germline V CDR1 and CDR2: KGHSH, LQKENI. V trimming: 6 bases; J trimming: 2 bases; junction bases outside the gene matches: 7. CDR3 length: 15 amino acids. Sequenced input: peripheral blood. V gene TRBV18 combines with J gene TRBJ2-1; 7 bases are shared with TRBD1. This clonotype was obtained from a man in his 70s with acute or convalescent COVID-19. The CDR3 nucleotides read TGTGCCAGCTCCAGACAGGGCATGACCTACAATGAGCAGTTCTTC. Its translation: CASSRQGMTYNEQFF.